This T cell receptor (beta chain) was obtained from a study of shared clonotypes between healthy human individuals. This CDR3 region has 12 residues. Germline V gene lookup returns CDR1 MNHEY and CDR2 SVGAGI. Trimming left V 8 bases short and J 2 bases short, with 9 bases between. Of note for this clone: Its antigen is undetermined.

The assay was immunoSEQ multiplex PCR, and TCRdb's table has in-frame clones only and misses some. The data contain about 680,000 clones, just over 90% of them seen just once; the ten biggest clones take up approximately 25%. Naive CD8 cells, CD45RO-negative and positively selected for CCR7, excluded terminally differentiated effector memory CD45RA+ cells. Study results and limitations: Blood alone was sampled, and tissue repertoires likely differ.

The source is a young man in good health. Sequenced: naive CD8+ T cells sorted from blood. The chain joins TRBV6-5 to TRBJ1-2; perhaps TRBD1 as D (6 bases). The DNA for the CDR3 is TGTGCCAGCGGGGACATCAACTATGGCTACACCTTC. Protein sequence: CASGDINYGYTF.